This TCR beta chain comes out of a study of blood T cell repertoires in COVID-19. One Seattle source followed patients from active infection through their disease course. There are 17 residues in the CDR3. Sequencing used immunoSEQ multiplex PCR; TCRdb keeps in-frame clones, though not all of them. This table holds more than 200,000 clones, around 89% found once. Source material: peripheral blood. This TCR was recovered from a young woman with COVID-19, enrolled during active disease. This chain joins TRBV12-2 and TRBJ1-4; TRBD1 reflects the table's D call only, with no check against the DNA. TRBV12-2 is given as a pseudogene. The CDR3: CASRLTEMQGANEKLFF. CDR3 nucleotide sequence: TGTGCAAGTCGGCTAACGGAGATGCAGGGGGCTAATGAAAAACTGTTTTTT.